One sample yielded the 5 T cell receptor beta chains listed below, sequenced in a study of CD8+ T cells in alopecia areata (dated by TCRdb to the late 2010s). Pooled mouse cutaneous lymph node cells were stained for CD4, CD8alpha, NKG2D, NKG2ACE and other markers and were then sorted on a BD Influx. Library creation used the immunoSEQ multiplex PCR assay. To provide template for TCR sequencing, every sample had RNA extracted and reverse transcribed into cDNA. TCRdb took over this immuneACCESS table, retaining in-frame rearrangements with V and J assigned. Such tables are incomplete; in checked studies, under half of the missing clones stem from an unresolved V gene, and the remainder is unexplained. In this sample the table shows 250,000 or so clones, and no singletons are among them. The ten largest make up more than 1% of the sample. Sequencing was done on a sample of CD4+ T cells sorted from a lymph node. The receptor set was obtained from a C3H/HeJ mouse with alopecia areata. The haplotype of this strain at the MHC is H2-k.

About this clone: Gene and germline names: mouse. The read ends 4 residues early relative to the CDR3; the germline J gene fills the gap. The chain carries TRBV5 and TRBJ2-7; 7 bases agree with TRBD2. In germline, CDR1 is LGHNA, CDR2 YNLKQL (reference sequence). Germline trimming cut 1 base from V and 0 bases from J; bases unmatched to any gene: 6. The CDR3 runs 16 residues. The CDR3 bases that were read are TGTGCCAGCAGCCAAGCTGGGGGACCTCGCTCCTAT. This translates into CASSQAGGPRSY. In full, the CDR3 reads CASSQAGGPRSYEQYF.

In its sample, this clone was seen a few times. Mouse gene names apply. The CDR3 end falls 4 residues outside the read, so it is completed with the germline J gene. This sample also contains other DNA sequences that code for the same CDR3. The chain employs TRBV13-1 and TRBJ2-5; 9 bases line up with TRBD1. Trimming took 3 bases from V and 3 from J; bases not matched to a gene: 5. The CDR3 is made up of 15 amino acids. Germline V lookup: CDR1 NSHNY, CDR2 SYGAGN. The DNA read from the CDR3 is TGTGCCAGCAGTGGACCGGGACAGGGACAAGAC. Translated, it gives CASSGPGQGQD. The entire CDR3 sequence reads CASSGPGQGQDTQYF.

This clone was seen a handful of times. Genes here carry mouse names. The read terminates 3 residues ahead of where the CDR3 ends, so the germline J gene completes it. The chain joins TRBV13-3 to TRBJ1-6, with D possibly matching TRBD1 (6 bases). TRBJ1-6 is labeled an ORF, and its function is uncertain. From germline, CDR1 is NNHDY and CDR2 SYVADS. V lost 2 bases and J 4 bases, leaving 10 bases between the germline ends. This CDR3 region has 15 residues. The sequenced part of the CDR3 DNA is TGTGCCAGCAGTGAGGTCCAGGGGTATAATTCGCCC. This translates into CASSEVQGYNSP. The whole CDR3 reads CASSEVQGYNSPLYF.

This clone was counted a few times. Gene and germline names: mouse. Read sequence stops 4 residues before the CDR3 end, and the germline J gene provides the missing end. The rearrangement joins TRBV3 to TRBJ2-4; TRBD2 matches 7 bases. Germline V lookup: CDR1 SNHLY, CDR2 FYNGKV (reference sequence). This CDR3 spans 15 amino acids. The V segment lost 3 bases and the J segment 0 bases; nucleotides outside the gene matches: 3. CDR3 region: CASSLGGTSQNTLYF. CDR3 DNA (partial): TGTGCCAGCAGCTTGGGGGGGACTAGTCAAAAC.

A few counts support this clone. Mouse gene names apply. The CDR3 DNA, read in part, is TGTGCCTGGAGTCTAGGCTGGGGGGACCTTTAT. This sequence encodes CAWSLGWGDLY. The entire CDR3 sequence reads CAWSLGWGDLYEQYF. The V call is TRBV31, the J call TRBJ2-7; 8 nucleotides agree with TRBD2. Read data end 4 residues before the CDR3 end; the end is taken from the germline J gene. CDR1 GKSSPN and CDR2 SITVG come from the germline V gene. The CDR3 runs to 15 residues.